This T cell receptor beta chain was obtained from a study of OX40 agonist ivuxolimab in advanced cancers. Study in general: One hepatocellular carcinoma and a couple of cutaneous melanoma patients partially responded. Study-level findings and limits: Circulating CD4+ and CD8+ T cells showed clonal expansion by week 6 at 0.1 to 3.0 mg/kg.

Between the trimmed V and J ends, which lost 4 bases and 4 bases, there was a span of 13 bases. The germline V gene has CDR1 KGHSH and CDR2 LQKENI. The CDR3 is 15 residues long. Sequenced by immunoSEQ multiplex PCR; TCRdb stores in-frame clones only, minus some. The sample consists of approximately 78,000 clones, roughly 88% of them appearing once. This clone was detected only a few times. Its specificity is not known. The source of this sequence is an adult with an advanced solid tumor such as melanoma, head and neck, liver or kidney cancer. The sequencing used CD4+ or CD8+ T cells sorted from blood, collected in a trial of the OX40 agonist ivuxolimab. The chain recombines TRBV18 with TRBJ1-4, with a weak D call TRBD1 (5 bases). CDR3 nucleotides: TGTGCCAGCTCACAAGGTACAGGTGGTAATGAAAAACTGTTTTTT. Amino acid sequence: CASSQGTGGNEKLFF.